The sequence of this T cell receptor beta chain was determined in a study of response to subunit inactivated influenza vaccine. The count of this clonotype is one. TCRdb recomputed calls from the RT-PCR reads with MiXCR, one row per CDR3 protein. The repertoire consists of approximately 500,000 distinct CDR3 sequences, with roughly 23% occurring once and the leading ten covering roughly 2.8%. CDR3 length: 13 residues. Germline values: CDR1 ENHRY, CDR2 SYGVKD. V lost 8 bases to trimming and J lost 5 bases, with 16 bases between them. These data were likewise used in another study, on T cells expressing NK-cell markers. That work adds: Beta-chain TCR cDNA was generated via 5'RACE template switching with UMIs. All TCR beta repertoires analysed originated from sorted CD3+CD56+NKG2C+, CD3+CD56+NKG2C- and CD3+CD56-NKG2C+ T cells. One of eight sequenced donors was HCMV-seronegative; the other seven were seropositive. The leading position in the CD3+CD56-NKG2C+ fraction of several donors also went to these clonotypes.

Sample: CD4+ T cells sorted from PBMCs, taken roughly 12 days after vaccination. This chain joins TRBV10-3 and TRBJ2-7; a weak D match, TRBD2 (6 bases). The source of this sequence is a man aged 45-65 years who received an inactivated influenza vaccine. For the CDR3, the DNA is TGTGCCATCTCCGGGGGTAATAGGAACGAGCAGTACTTC. It translates to CAISGGNRNEQYF.